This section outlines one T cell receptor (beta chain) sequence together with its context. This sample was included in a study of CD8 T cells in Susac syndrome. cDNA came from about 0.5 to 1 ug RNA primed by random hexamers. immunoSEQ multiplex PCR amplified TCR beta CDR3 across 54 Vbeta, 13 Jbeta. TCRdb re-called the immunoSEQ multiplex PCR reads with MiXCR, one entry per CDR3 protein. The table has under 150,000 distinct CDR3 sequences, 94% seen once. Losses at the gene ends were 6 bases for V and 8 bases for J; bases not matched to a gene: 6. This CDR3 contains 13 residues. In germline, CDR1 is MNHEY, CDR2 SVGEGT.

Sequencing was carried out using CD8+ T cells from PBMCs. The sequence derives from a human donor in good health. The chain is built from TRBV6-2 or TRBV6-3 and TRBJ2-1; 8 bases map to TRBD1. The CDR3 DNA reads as TGTGCCAGCAGCTACGGGACAGGCGATGAGCAGTTCTTC. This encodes CASSYGTGDEQFF.